These T cell receptor beta chains were read from a single sample in a study of blood T cells in healthy people across ages. TCRdb used MiXCR to reprocess the 5' RACE reads, holding one entry per CDR3 protein. The repertoire consists of about 1,400,000 distinct CDR3 sequences, with approximately 59% occurring once and the leading ten covering over 6.5%. The sequenced material came from blood. The origin of the receptors is a man younger than 35 in good health. Both conserved end residues are part of each CDR3. The D gene is left open where the match is weak. Only part of the rows carry a size: once, few, many, or a class if the clone is expanded.

d_call	v_call	j_call	clone_size	cdr3_aa	cdr3_nt
-	TRBV3-1	TRBJ1-2	-	CASSQGPSTGYYGYTF	TGTGCCAGCAGCCAAGGGCCCTCGACGGGGTACTATGGCTACACCTTC
-	TRBV7-9	TRBJ1-2	many	CASSLDGDGYTF	TGTGCCAGCAGCTTAGACGGGGATGGCTACACCTTC
-	TRBV20-1	TRBJ2-5	-	CSELRQETQYF	TGCAGTGAGCTCCGGCAAGAGACCCAGTACTTC
-	TRBV11-2	TRBJ1-1	few	CASSPFTGTEAFF	TGTGCCAGCAGCCCGTTCACAGGAACTGAAGCTTTCTTT
-	TRBV4-1	TRBJ2-3	-	CASSQATTQYF	TGCGCCAGCAGCCAAGCAACTACGCAGTATTTT
TRBD2	TRBV24-1	TRBJ2-5	-	CATSDFRGGEETQYF	TGTGCCACCAGTGATTTTAGGGGAGGGGAAGAGACCCAGTACTTC
TRBD1	TRBV4-3	TRBJ2-3	-	CASSQESGTVVDTQYF	TGCGCCAGCAGCCAAGAGTCCGGGACAGTGGTAGATACGCAGTATTTT
-	TRBV6-1	TRBJ2-4	-	CASVENIQYF	TGTGCCAGCGTTGAGAACATTCAGTACTTC
TRBD2	TRBV6-1	TRBJ2-3	few	CASRMRGALTDTQYF	TGTGCCAGCAGGATGCGGGGGGCGCTCACAGATACGCAGTATTTT
TRBD1	TRBV4-1	TRBJ2-7	-	CASSQGWDRSYEQYF	TGCGCCAGCAGCCAAGGCTGGGACAGATCCTACGAGCAGTACTTC
TRBD2	TRBV6-2/TRBV6-3	TRBJ2-4	-	CASRPPTGLNNNEQYF	TGTGCCAGCAGGCCTCCAACGGGACTAAATAACAATGAGCAGTACTTC
-	TRBV29-1	TRBJ1-2	once	CSVDPPPLPGYTF	TGCAGCGTTGACCCTCCTCCGTTACCAGGCTACACCTTC
-	TRBV27	TRBJ2-7	few	CASSFGGADSYEQYF	TGTGCCAGCAGTTTTGGGGGCGCGGACTCCTACGAGCAGTACTTC
TRBD1	TRBV4-3	TRBJ2-5	few	CASSQTGQGRTQYF	TGCGCCAGCAGCCAGACAGGACAGGGTAGAACCCAGTACTTC
-	TRBV10-2	TRBJ2-3	-	CASKTLGTDTQYF	TGCGCCAGCAAGACATTAGGGACAGATACGCAGTATTTT